These 4 T cell receptor beta chains were all obtained from the same sample, sequenced in a study of blood T cell repertoires in COVID-19. TCRdb keeps only in-frame clones here, not all; method: immunoSEQ multiplex PCR. The table includes almost 250,000 clones, roughly 88% detected once. Sequencing used peripheral blood. These receptors came from a woman aged 80 or over with COVID-19, enrolled during active disease.

The rearrangement uses TRBV5-1 and TRBJ1-6; D perhaps matches TRBD1 (6 bases). Germline CDR1 SGHRS, CDR2 YFSETQ. The CDR3 spans 15 residues. V lost 4 bases, J lost 2 bases, and 10 bases lay in between. The CDR3 spells CASSRDKAYNSPLHF. The CDR3 DNA reads TGCGCCAGCAGCCGGGACAAAGCCTATAATTCACCCCTCCACTTT.

This clone was detected only once. The chain links TRBV28 to TRBJ1-2, with 8 bases lining up with TRBD1. Germline V gene lookup returns CDR1 MDHEN and CDR2 SYDVKM. The ends lost 2 bases at V and 7 bases at J; junction bases unmatched: 9. The CDR3 has 15 amino acids. The CDR3 DNA reads as TGTGCCAGCAGTTTAAGCACAGGGGGAAGGGCTGGCTACACCTTC. Translating it yields CASSLSTGGRAGYTF.

J is TRBJ2-7 and V is TRBV10-3, with 10 bases matching TRBD1. Losses at the gene ends were 6 bases for V and 4 bases for J; bases not matched to a gene: 9. The germline V gene encodes CDR1 ENHRY and CDR2 SYGVKD. The CDR3 is made up of 15 amino acids. The CDR3: CAIRGTGVGGYEQYF. The CDR3 bases are TGTGCCATCAGGGGGACAGGGGTAGGTGGGTACGAGCAGTACTTC.

The chain combines TRBV28 with TRBJ1-2; 10 nucleotides match TRBD1. Germline CDR1 and CDR2: MDHEN and SYDVKM. After removal of 6 bases from V and 5 bases from J, the junction contained 15 bases not matched to a gene. The CDR3 spans 17 residues. The CDR3 nucleotides read TGTGCCAGCAGCTCTTTTCGGGGGGGACAGGGGACGTATGGCTACACCTTC. Amino acids: CASSSFRGGQGTYGYTF.